This T cell receptor (beta chain) originates from a study of blood T cell repertoires in COVID-19. As for the study in general: Material from acute and convalescent COVID-19 was sourced from the United States, Italy and Spain.

This clone was detected a few times. This table comes from immunoSEQ multiplex PCR, and its TCRdb copy is limited to in-frame clones, with some not included. The sample holds over 300,000 clones, approximately 84% seen once. Germline assignment: CDR1 SGDLS and CDR2 YYNGEE. V lost 7 bases, J lost 3 bases, and 14 bases lay in between. CDR3 length equals 14 residues. The chain couples TRBV9 to TRBJ1-3; D gene ambiguous. Sequenced: PBMCs or T cells enriched from blood (not recorded which). The clonotype originates from a woman between 18 and 29 years old who had recovered from COVID-19. The CDR3 region is CASARSFGGNTIYF. CDR3 DNA: TGTGCCAGCGCCCGGAGTTTTGGTGGAAACACCATATATTTT.